The entry that follows covers one T cell receptor (beta chain) sequence. Its specificity is unknown. Generated by immunoSEQ multiplex PCR, the TCRdb table keeps only in-frame clones and is missing some. The sample has about 50,000 clones; roughly nine tenths are singletons. CDR1 LGHNA and CDR2 YNFKEQ come from the germline V gene. This CDR3 comprises 13 residues. Trimming cost V 1 base and J 3 bases, with 6 bases left between them. These data belong to a study of OX40 agonist ivuxolimab in advanced cancers. Across the study: The study treated patients with ivuxolimab, an agonistic anti-OX40 (CD134) antibody. Study findings and constraints: Some of the nonresponding patients also showed low levels of normalized T-cell clonal expansion.

This material consisted of CD4+ or CD8+ T cells sorted from blood, taken in a trial of the OX40 agonist ivuxolimab. The sequence derives from an adult with an advanced solid tumor such as melanoma, head and neck, liver or kidney cancer. The chain recombines TRBV4-2 with TRBJ2-5; D remains ambiguous. The CDR3 coding sequence is TGTGCCAGCAGCCAAGGACGGGAAGAGACCCAGTACTTC. As protein: CASSQGREETQYF.